This note documents a single T cell receptor (beta chain) sequence. What antigen it recognizes has not been identified. The junction shows a germline mismatch at one end, possibly a read error. The record originates from a study of tumor-infiltrating lymphocytes in primary liver carcinoma (dated by TCRdb to about 2017). Context from the whole study: Of the five patients (three men and two women, aged 30 to 69 years), four had hepatocellular carcinoma and one had combined HCC and intrahepatic cholangiocarcinoma. The five patients had tumors staged T1-T3 N0M0, with maximum diameters ranging from about 4 to 11 cm. Roughly 3.5 to 7.5 million productive TCRbeta reads were obtained per sample, and no significant difference in read depth was found between tissue types. For each liver tumor, the study sampled five regions along with adjacent normal tissue and blood, and applied TCRbeta repertoire sequencing, expression microarrays and whole-exome sequencing. TCRbeta repertoire sequencing covered 35 specimens from 5 patients: about 25 tumor regions, 5 adjacent noncancerous liver tissues and 5 peripheral blood samples. The 25 or so tumor region samples were profiled with Agilent mRNA microarrays so that TCRbeta repertoire diversity could be related to the local molecular phenotype. Reproducibility between technical replicate repertoires was high, with correlation coefficients above 0.95 and mean shared-clone rates roughly 0.91. Study-level results and caveats: Just about 7.5-24% of top clones turned up in all five regions of a tumor, which suggests spatial heterogeneity among tumor-infiltrating T cells. Because only the TCR beta chain was sequenced and unpaired alpha chains were not captured, true repertoire diversity is likely underestimated. Compared with blood, tumors had a significantly larger share of the repertoire taken up by the top 250 clones (p = 0.039). With just 4 or 5 patients in the study, the authors point out that the findings should be validated in a larger study. Repertoire overlap was higher between tumor regions (mean around 36%) than tumor-adjacent (approximately 17%) or tumor-blood (14%) pairs, consistent with antigen-driven expansion. Bulk unsorted samples precluded comparing CD4+ and CD8+ T cell repertoires.

Using a constant-region primer and ProtoScript II reverse transcriptase, TCRbeta-specific cDNA was reverse-transcribed from 500 ng total RNA. Three nested multiplex PCR rounds, following a slightly modified ARM-PCR procedure, were used to build the TCRbeta libraries. Multiplex TRBV1-TRBV30 forward primers and a Cbeta reverse primer were used in the first two PCR rounds, each of which was run for around 10 cycles. Sample barcodes and Illumina adapters were added in a final 25-cycle PCR using Deep VentR polymerase. Before sequencing, amplicons of 200-500 bp were gel-purified using a QIAquick gel extraction kit. An Illumina HiSeq 2500 was used to sequence the TCRbeta amplicons, generating 250-bp paired-end reads. The source study handled its data this way. To recover full CDR3 sequences, reads were quality-trimmed using Trimmomatic v0.33 and paired reads were then merged using FLASH v1.2.11. V, D and J germline segments were assigned to the rearranged TCRbeta sequences using MiGEC v1.2.1b. Clonotype statistics and Shannon-Wiener diversity indices were calculated with VDJtools v1.0.0. To reduce sampling bias, subsequent analyses other than the diversity analysis used only the 250 most abundant clonotypes in each sample. TCRdb's own reprocessing of the public reads used fastp at Q25 and MiXCR and kept productive beta chains. Rows are unified per CDR3 protein, each entry keeping the most common DNA and genes. It is TCRdb's table, rather than the study itself, that gives the V and J calls and clone size. The sample contains 50,000 to 60,000 distinct CDR3 sequences, around 77% of them found a single time. The ten largest clonotypes hold about 24% of the sample.

Total RNA and DNA were co-extracted from approximately 20-30 mg of bulk tissue with the AllPrep DNA/RNA mini kit, without cell sorting. Between November 2015 and 2016, roughly five patients in China with histopathologically diagnosed primary liver carcinoma had surgical resection. At the time of sampling, the patients had chronic HBV infection and had not received any treatment. Five spatially separated regions were sampled per tumor: superior, inferior, left-lateral and right-lateral poles, plus the tumor centre. More than 80% viable tumor cells were found by histology in every tumor sample. Fresh tumor and adjacent tissue pieces were bisected; one half was stored in RNAlater at -80°C, the other sent for histology. There are 17 amino acids in the CDR3, from cysteine to phenylalanine inclusive. The read is trimmed to its CDR3 DNA, 51 bases read in frame from base 1. According to the germline V gene, CDR1 reads MDHEN and CDR2 reads SYDVKM.

This TCR came from a man aged 40-49 years with primary liver carcinoma and hepatitis B virus infection. The specimen was liver tumor tissue from sampling region 5. The intended sense of this specimen's cell subset or site label: tumor region T5, tumor centre. Rearrangement joined TRBV28 to TRBJ1-3; too little of a D gene remains to name it. The sequenced DNA is TGTGCCAGCTGTTTAATCTCTGGCAAGTCATCTGGAAACACCATATATTTT. This yields the protein CASCLISGKSSGNTIYF. With the rest looked up from the reference TRBV28 and TRBJ1-3 genes rather than sequenced, the full variable domain is DVKVTQSSRYLVKRTGEKVFLECVQDMDHENMFWYRQDPGLGLRLIYFSYDVKMKEKGDIPEGYSVSREKKERFSLILESASTNQTSMYLCASCLISGKSSGNTIYFGEGSWLTVV.